This T cell receptor beta chain was identified during a study of shared clonotypes between healthy human individuals. Germline-derived CDR1 and CDR2 are MGHRA and YSYEKL. V was shortened by 1 base and J by 0 bases, with 11 bases between the two germline ends. The CDR3 length is 16 residues. As regards this clone: What it recognizes is unknown.

TCRdb's table, derived via immunoSEQ multiplex PCR, lists solely in-frame clones and lacks some. The sample carries roughly 1 million clones, around 74% recorded once. Regarding the study as a whole: Investigators expected sequencing depth to affect clonotype sharing among donors.

This clonotype was obtained from a man between 18 and 35 years old in good health. Sequenced material: memory CD4+ T cells sorted from blood. Noted subset: CD45RA-negative fraction. V gene TRBV4-1 combines with J gene TRBJ2-3; D is undetermined. The CDR3 region has the DNA TGCGCCAGCAGCCAAGCCAATCTGGGGAGCACAGATACGCAGTATTTT. This sequence encodes CASSQANLGSTDTQYF.